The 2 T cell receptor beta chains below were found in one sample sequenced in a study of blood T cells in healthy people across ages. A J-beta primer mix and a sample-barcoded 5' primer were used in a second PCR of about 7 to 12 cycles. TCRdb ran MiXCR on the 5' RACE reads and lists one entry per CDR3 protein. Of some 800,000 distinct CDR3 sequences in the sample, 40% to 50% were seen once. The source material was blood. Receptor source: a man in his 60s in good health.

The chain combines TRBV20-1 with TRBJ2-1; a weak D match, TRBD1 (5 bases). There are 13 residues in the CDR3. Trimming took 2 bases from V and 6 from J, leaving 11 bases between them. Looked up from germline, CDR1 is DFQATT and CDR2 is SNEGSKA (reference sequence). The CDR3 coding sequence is TGCAGTGCTAGACAGGGAATTGGCAATGAGCAGTTCTTC. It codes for CSARQGIGNEQFF.

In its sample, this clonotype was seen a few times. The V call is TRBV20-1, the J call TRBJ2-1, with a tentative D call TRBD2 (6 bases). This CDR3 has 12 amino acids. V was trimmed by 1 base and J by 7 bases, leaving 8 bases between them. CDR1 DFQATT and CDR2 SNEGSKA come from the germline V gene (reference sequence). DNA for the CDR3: TGCAGTGCTAGAGTGCGGGGTAATGAGCAGTTCTTC. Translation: CSARVRGNEQFF.